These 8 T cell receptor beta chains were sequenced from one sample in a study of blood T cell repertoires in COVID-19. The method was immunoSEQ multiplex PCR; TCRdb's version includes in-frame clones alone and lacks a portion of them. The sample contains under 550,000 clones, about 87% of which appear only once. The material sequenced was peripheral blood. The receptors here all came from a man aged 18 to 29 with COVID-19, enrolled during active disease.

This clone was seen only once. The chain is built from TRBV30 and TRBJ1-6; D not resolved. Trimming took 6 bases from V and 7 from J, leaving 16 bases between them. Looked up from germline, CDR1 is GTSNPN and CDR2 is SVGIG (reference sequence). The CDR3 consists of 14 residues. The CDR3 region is CACPQPGRNSPLHF. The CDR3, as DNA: TGTGCCTGCCCGCAGCCTGGCAGGAATTCACCCCTCCACTTT.

The CDR3 spells CASSLAPQSNQPQHF. The CDR3 bases are TGTGCCAGCAGCTTAGCGCCTCAGAGCAATCAGCCCCAGCATTTT. J is TRBJ1-5 and V is TRBV7-2, with D uncertain. Germline-derived CDR1 and CDR2 are SGHTA and FQGNSA. Trimming removed 0 bases at V and 1 base at J, with 7 bases between. CDR3 length: 15 amino acids.

The CDR3 region has the DNA TGTGCCAGCAGCAAAAGGGGGACCAACTACAATGAGCAGTTCTTC. Residues: CASSKRGTNYNEQFF. The V call is TRBV3-1 (or the pseudogene TRBV3-2), the J call TRBJ2-1; D perhaps matches TRBD1 (6 bases). V lost 5 bases and J lost 3, with 14 bases in between. Germline values: CDR1 LGHDT, CDR2 YNNKEL (reference sequence). The CDR3 has 15 residues.

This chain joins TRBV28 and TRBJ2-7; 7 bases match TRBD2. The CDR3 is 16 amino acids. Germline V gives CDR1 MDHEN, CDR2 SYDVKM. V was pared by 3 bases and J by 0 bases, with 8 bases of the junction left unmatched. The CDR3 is CASSFSSSGSSYEQYF. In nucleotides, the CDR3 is TGTGCCAGCAGTTTCTCTTCTAGCGGAAGCTCCTACGAGCAGTACTTC.

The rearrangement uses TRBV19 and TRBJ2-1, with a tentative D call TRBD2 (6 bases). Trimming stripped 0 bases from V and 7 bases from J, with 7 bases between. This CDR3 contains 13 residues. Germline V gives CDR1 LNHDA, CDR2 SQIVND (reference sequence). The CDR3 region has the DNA TGTGCCAGTAGTATAGAGGGGAGGAATGAGCAGTTCTTC. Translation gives CASSIEGRNEQFF.

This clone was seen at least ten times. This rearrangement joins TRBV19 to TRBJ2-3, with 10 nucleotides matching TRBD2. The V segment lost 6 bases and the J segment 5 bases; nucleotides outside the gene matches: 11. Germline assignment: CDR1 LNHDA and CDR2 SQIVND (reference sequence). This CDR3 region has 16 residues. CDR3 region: CASRTSSGGSVDTQYF. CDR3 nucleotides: TGTGCCAGTAGGACAAGTAGCGGGGGGTCGGTAGATACGCAGTATTTT.

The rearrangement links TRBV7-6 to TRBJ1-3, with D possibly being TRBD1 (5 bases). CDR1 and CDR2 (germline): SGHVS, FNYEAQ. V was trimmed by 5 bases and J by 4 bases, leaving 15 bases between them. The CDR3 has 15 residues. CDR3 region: CASSPGGSPGNTIYF. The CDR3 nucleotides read TGTGCCAGCAGCCCCGGGGGGAGCCCGGGAAACACCATATATTTT.

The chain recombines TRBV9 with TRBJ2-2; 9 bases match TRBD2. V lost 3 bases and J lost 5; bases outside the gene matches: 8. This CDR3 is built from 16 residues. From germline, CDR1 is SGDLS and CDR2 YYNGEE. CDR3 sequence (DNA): TGTGCCAGCAGCGGGTTAGCGGGAGCCTCAACCGGGGAGCTGTTTTTT. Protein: CASSGLAGASTGELFF.